This TCR beta chain was sequenced during a study of T-cell reconstitution after alpha-beta-depleted transplantation in children. Unique molecular identifiers were incorporated into the prepared TCRbeta library. Each CDR3 protein is one row after TCRdb ran MiXCR on the PCR reads. The top ten clones hold around 2.4% of a sample with approximately 520,000 distinct CDR3 sequences, 32% of them seen once. To note about this clonotype: Its ends do not fully match the called genes, so a read error is possible.

From germline, CDR1 is SEHNR and CDR2 FQNEAQ (reference sequence). The CDR3 totals 9 residues. The sequence was obtained from a human donor who donated a stem cell graft to a child with aplastic anemia. V gene TRBV7-9 combines with J gene TRBJ2-1; D is undetermined. Sequencing used PBMCs from the stem cell graft donor, obtained from the stem cell graft. The CDR3 region is CASSLLLGF. DNA for the CDR3: TGTGCCAGCAGCTTATTGCTTGGGTTC.